This T cell receptor (beta chain) is from a study of T cells in Graves' hyperthyroidism and ophthalmopathy. The V and J ends lost 7 bases and 4 bases respectively, with 17 bases between them. Germline V gene lookup returns CDR1 LNHDA and CDR2 SQIVND (reference sequence). There are 15 residues in the CDR3. The source material, RNA transcripts, was used to amplify TCR beta CDR3 regions. Using the HTBI primer set, a first-round RT-PCR was run on the TCR CDR3. MiXCR was run by TCRdb on the multiplex PCR reads, yielding one entry per CDR3 protein. Among 500,000 to 800,000 distinct CDR3 sequences listed, 14% were seen once. This clonotype was seen only a few times.

This TCR was recovered from a woman in her forties or fifties with Graves' ophthalmopathy. The sequenced material came from blood. This rearrangement joins TRBV19 to TRBJ2-1; D ambiguous. The chain's CDR3 is CASKNRRSSYNEQFF. The CDR3 region has the DNA TGTGCCAGTAAAAATCGGCGGTCTTCTTACAATGAGCAGTTCTTC.